Listed below are T cell receptor beta chains from one sample, sequenced in a study of T cells in Graves' hyperthyroidism and ophthalmopathy. TCRdb independently ran MiXCR on the multiplex PCR reads; one entry per CDR3 protein. This table holds under 500,000 distinct CDR3 sequences, over 13% found once. Input material: blood. These receptors all stem from a man aged 50 to 59 with Graves' ophthalmopathy. Both conserved end residues are part of each CDR3. Fields, in order: V gene, D gene, J gene, clone size, CDR3 protein, CDR3 DNA. The D gene is left open where the match is weak. Clone size is not always given. Where it is, it says once, few, many or a class for expanded clones.

v_gene: TRBV28
d_gene: TRBD1
j_gene: TRBJ2-3
abundance: many
CDR3aa: CASWDRGGTDTQYF
CDR3nt: TGTGCCAGCTGGGACAGGGGAGGCACAGATACGCAGTATTTT

v_gene: TRBV29-1
d_gene: NA
j_gene: TRBJ1-2
abundance: NA
CDR3aa: CSVEDSFNYGYTF
CDR3nt: TGCAGCGTTGAGGACAGTTTTAACTATGGCTACACCTTC

v_gene: TRBV11-2
d_gene: TRBD2
j_gene: TRBJ2-7
abundance: many
CDR3aa: CASSSLSGESSYEQYF
CDR3nt: TGTGCCAGCAGCTCCCTGAGCGGGGAATCATCCTACGAGCAGTACTTC

v_gene: TRBV30
d_gene: TRBD2
j_gene: TRBJ2-7
abundance: many
CDR3aa: CAWSDGLAGVNEQYF
CDR3nt: TGTGCCTGGAGTGACGGACTAGCGGGAGTTAACGAGCAGTACTTC

v_gene: TRBV11-2
d_gene: NA
j_gene: TRBJ2-3
abundance: many
CDR3aa: CASSPALGSTDTQYF
CDR3nt: TGTGCCAGCAGCCCCGCGTTGGGTAGCACAGATACGCAGTATTTT

v_gene: TRBV20-1
d_gene: TRBD2
j_gene: TRBJ2-1
abundance: many
CDR3aa: CSARGVAGANEQFF
CDR3nt: TGCAGTGCTAGAGGGGTAGCGGGTGCCAATGAGCAGTTCTTC

v_gene: TRBV3-1
d_gene: TRBD1
j_gene: TRBJ2-7
abundance: many
CDR3aa: CASSQTGSEQYF
CDR3nt: TGTGCCAGCAGCCAGACAGGGTCCGAGCAGTACTTC

v_gene: TRBV7-9
d_gene: NA
j_gene: TRBJ2-2
abundance: NA
CDR3aa: CATLPLGLTGELFF
CDR3nt: TGTGCCACCCTACCTCTAGGGCTGACCGGGGAGCTGTTTTTT

v_gene: TRBV7-8
d_gene: TRBD1
j_gene: TRBJ2-7
abundance: few
CDR3aa: CASSLVRRFVLGTGENEQYF
CDR3nt: TGTGCCAGCAGCTTAGTTAGGAGGTTTGTCCTCGGGACAGGGGAGAACGAGCAGTACTTC

v_gene: TRBV19
d_gene: TRBD2
j_gene: TRBJ2-7
abundance: few
CDR3aa: CASSTLGLAGGREQYF
CDR3nt: TGTGCCAGTAGTACCCTCGGACTAGCGGGAGGTCGGGAGCAGTACTTC

v_gene: TRBV7-9
d_gene: TRBD1
j_gene: TRBJ1-1
abundance: many
CDR3aa: CASSFSRTGGNTEAFF
CDR3nt: TGTGCCAGCAGCTTTTCGAGGACAGGGGGGAACACTGAAGCTTTCTTT

v_gene: TRBV27
d_gene: NA
j_gene: TRBJ2-1
abundance: few
CDR3aa: CASSPPGWTDNEQFF
CDR3nt: TGTGCCAGCAGTCCCCCAGGGTGGACTGACAATGAGCAGTTCTTC

v_gene: TRBV6-1
d_gene: NA
j_gene: TRBJ2-7
abundance: many
CDR3aa: CASSSGRISYEQYF
CDR3nt: TGTGCCAGCAGCTCCGGACGGATCTCCTACGAGCAGTACTTC

v_gene: TRBV20-1
d_gene: NA
j_gene: TRBJ2-2
abundance: many
CDR3aa: CSATGQEGYTGELFF
CDR3nt: TGCAGTGCTACCGGACAGGAGGGATACACCGGGGAGCTGTTTTTT

v_gene: TRBV20-1
d_gene: TRBD1
j_gene: TRBJ2-7
abundance: many
CDR3aa: CSARGGTGGSYEQYF
CDR3nt: TGCAGTGCTAGAGGCGGGACAGGGGGCTCCTACGAGCAGTACTTC

v_gene: TRBV6-1
d_gene: TRBD2
j_gene: TRBJ2-1
abundance: NA
CDR3aa: CASSLGLAGGQFF
CDR3nt: TGTGCCAGCAGCTTGGGACTAGCGGGAGGACAGTTCTTC

v_gene: TRBV24-1
d_gene: NA
j_gene: TRBJ2-2
abundance: NA
CDR3aa: CATSDLRGRGTGELFF
CDR3nt: TGTGCCACCAGTGATTTGCGGGGCCGAGGGACCGGGGAGCTGTTTTTT

v_gene: TRBV2
d_gene: TRBD2
j_gene: TRBJ2-2
abundance: NA
CDR3aa: CASSEGAGDTGELFF
CDR3nt: TGTGCCAGCAGTGAAGGAGCGGGAGACACCGGGGAGCTGTTTTTT

v_gene: TRBV20-1
d_gene: NA
j_gene: TRBJ2-1
abundance: many
CDR3aa: CSANPDDGYEQFF
CDR3nt: TGCAGTGCTAATCCTGACGACGGGTATGAGCAGTTCTTC

v_gene: TRBV12-3/TRBV12-4
d_gene: NA
j_gene: TRBJ2-1
abundance: many
CDR3aa: CASSLSVSSYNEQFF
CDR3nt: TGTGCCAGCAGTTTAAGCGTAAGCTCCTACAATGAGCAGTTCTTC

v_gene: TRBV7-8
d_gene: TRBD1
j_gene: TRBJ2-5
abundance: many
CDR3aa: CASSRPGTGETQYF
CDR3nt: TGTGCCAGCAGCCGTCCCGGGACAGGGGAGACCCAGTACTTC

v_gene: TRBV7-9
d_gene: NA
j_gene: TRBJ2-5
abundance: many
CDR3aa: CASSLVGNPLEETQYF
CDR3nt: TGTGCCAGCAGCTTAGTTGGAAACCCCCTGGAAGAGACCCAGTACTTC

v_gene: TRBV10-3
d_gene: NA
j_gene: TRBJ2-1
abundance: NA
CDR3aa: CAIGTGGYNEQFF
CDR3nt: TGTGCCATCGGGACTGGGGGCTACAATGAGCAGTTCTTC

v_gene: TRBV20-1
d_gene: NA
j_gene: TRBJ1-6
abundance: NA
CDR3aa: CSASGGGSPLHF
CDR3nt: TGCAGTGCTAGCGGGGGGGGCTCACCCCTCCACTTT

v_gene: TRBV7-8
d_gene: NA
j_gene: TRBJ2-1
abundance: many
CDR3aa: CASSLIRRWGGGKGNEQFF
CDR3nt: TGTGCCAGCAGCTTAATTAGGCGGTGGGGAGGGGGTAAAGGCAATGAGCAGTTCTTC

v_gene: TRBV19
d_gene: TRBD2
j_gene: TRBJ2-1
abundance: NA
CDR3aa: CASTVSGSSYNEQFF
CDR3nt: TGTGCCAGTACCGTTAGCGGGAGTTCCTACAATGAGCAGTTCTTC

v_gene: TRBV20-1
d_gene: NA
j_gene: TRBJ2-5
abundance: many
CDR3aa: CSARRGVQETQYF
CDR3nt: TGCAGTGCTAGGCGAGGAGTACAAGAGACCCAGTACTTC

v_gene: TRBV4-2
d_gene: TRBD2
j_gene: TRBJ2-5
abundance: many
CDR3aa: CASSQTSGSLRYQETQYF
CDR3nt: TGTGCCAGCAGCCAGACTAGCGGGAGCCTTAGGTACCAAGAGACCCAGTACTTC

v_gene: TRBV6-1
d_gene: NA
j_gene: TRBJ2-1
abundance: many
CDR3aa: CASSEALRGNEQFF
CDR3nt: TGTGCCAGCAGTGAAGCGCTTCGGGGCAATGAGCAGTTCTTC

v_gene: TRBV30
d_gene: NA
j_gene: TRBJ2-1
abundance: NA
CDR3aa: CAWKIRQINNEQFF
CDR3nt: TGTGCCTGGAAAATCAGGCAGATTAACAATGAGCAGTTCTTC

v_gene: TRBV27
d_gene: NA
j_gene: TRBJ1-6
abundance: NA
CDR3aa: CASSLTGIRSPLHF
CDR3nt: TGTGCCAGCAGTCTGACCGGGATTCGTTCACCCCTCCACTTT

v_gene: TRBV27
d_gene: TRBD1
j_gene: TRBJ1-6
abundance: many
CDR3aa: CASSPRQGSIGSPLHF
CDR3nt: TGTGCCAGCAGCCCGAGACAGGGTAGTATCGGGTCACCCCTCCACTTT

v_gene: TRBV12-3/TRBV12-4
d_gene: NA
j_gene: TRBJ2-7
abundance: many
CDR3aa: CASSYTSWDYEQYF
CDR3nt: TGTGCCAGCAGCTACACATCATGGGACTACGAGCAGTACTTC

v_gene: TRBV5-1
d_gene: TRBD2
j_gene: TRBJ2-1
abundance: many
CDR3aa: CASSLGASGVFTDEQFF
CDR3nt: TGCGCCAGCAGCTTAGGGGCCAGCGGGGTGTTCACGGATGAGCAGTTCTTC

v_gene: TRBV5-1
d_gene: TRBD1
j_gene: TRBJ1-1
abundance: many
CDR3aa: CASSWGDRGATEAFF
CDR3nt: TGCGCCAGCAGCTGGGGGGACAGGGGGGCCACTGAAGCTTTCTTT

v_gene: TRBV5-1
d_gene: NA
j_gene: TRBJ2-7
abundance: many
CDR3aa: CASSLVAGTPYEQYF
CDR3nt: TGCGCCAGCAGCTTGGTGGCAGGGACACCTTACGAGCAGTACTTC

v_gene: TRBV4-1
d_gene: NA
j_gene: TRBJ2-3
abundance: few
CDR3aa: CASSQWGSTDTQYF
CDR3nt: TGCGCCAGCAGCCAATGGGGTAGCACAGATACGCAGTATTTT

v_gene: TRBV3-1
d_gene: NA
j_gene: TRBJ2-2
abundance: NA
CDR3aa: CASSQRGRTGELFF
CDR3nt: TGTGCCAGCAGCCAGCGAGGACGCACCGGGGAGCTGTTTTTT

v_gene: TRBV6-1
d_gene: NA
j_gene: TRBJ1-1
abundance: many
CDR3aa: CASSVLWTEAFF
CDR3nt: TGTGCCAGCAGTGTTCTTTGGACTGAAGCTTTCTTT

v_gene: TRBV28
d_gene: NA
j_gene: TRBJ2-7
abundance: NA
CDR3aa: CASSLGAAGSYEQYF
CDR3nt: TGTGCCAGCAGTTTGGGAGCGGCGGGATCCTACGAGCAGTACTTC

v_gene: TRBV5-1
d_gene: NA
j_gene: TRBJ2-2
abundance: few
CDR3aa: CASSLVAGLITGELFF
CDR3nt: TGCGCCAGCAGCTTGGTGGCAGGCCTAATCACCGGGGAGCTGTTTTTT

v_gene: TRBV20-1
d_gene: NA
j_gene: TRBJ1-1
abundance: many
CDR3aa: CSARGSGGRNTEAFF
CDR3nt: TGCAGTGCTAGAGGCTCTGGCGGAAGGAACACTGAAGCTTTCTTT

v_gene: TRBV7-9
d_gene: TRBD1
j_gene: TRBJ1-2
abundance: NA
CDR3aa: CASSSGQGYGYTF
CDR3nt: TGTGCCAGCAGCTCCGGACAGGGCTATGGCTACACCTTC

v_gene: TRBV4-1
d_gene: TRBD1
j_gene: TRBJ1-1
abundance: NA
CDR3aa: CASSPKGAAEAFF
CDR3nt: TGCGCCAGCAGCCCCAAGGGGGCCGCTGAAGCTTTCTTT

v_gene: TRBV7-2
d_gene: NA
j_gene: TRBJ2-1
abundance: NA
CDR3aa: CASSLSPLPYNEQFF
CDR3nt: TGTGCCAGCAGCTTGAGTCCTCTTCCCTACAATGAGCAGTTCTTC

v_gene: TRBV6-2/TRBV6-3
d_gene: NA
j_gene: TRBJ1-5
abundance: many
CDR3aa: CASRPGRSNQPQHF
CDR3nt: TGTGCCAGCAGGCCTGGACGTAGCAATCAGCCCCAGCATTTT

v_gene: TRBV7-9
d_gene: TRBD1
j_gene: TRBJ2-1
abundance: NA
CDR3aa: CASSRGQRYEQFF
CDR3nt: TGTGCCAGCAGCCGGGGACAGCGGTATGAGCAGTTCTTC